Sequencing of this T cell receptor (beta chain) was carried out in a study of blood T cells in healthy people across ages. Study observations and caveats: The study regarded diversity estimates from one million T cells as underestimates.

As regards this clonotype: Its antigen is not identified.

The authors drew around 9.3 milliliters of peripheral blood from each donor. V lost 3 bases and J 3 bases, leaving 14 bases between the germline ends. The CDR3 contains 15 residues. Per germline, CDR1 SEHNR and CDR2 FQNEAQ (reference sequence). Primed by a sample-barcoded 5' primer and a J-beta primer mix, a second PCR proceeded for 7 to 11 cycles. Each CDR3 protein gets one entry after TCRdb re-called the 5' RACE reads with MiXCR. The table has 750,000 or so distinct CDR3 sequences, around a quarter seen once. In addition, the sample was reused for a study of T cells of mothers and their children. From that paper: M1S, a second-PCR primer, added sample barcodes and 2-4 random nucleotides. Compared with unrelated pairs, related mother-child pairs had slightly higher, non-significant overlap.

The chain uses TRBV7-9 and TRBJ2-5; D is perhaps TRBD1 or TRBD2 (5 bases each). Sequencing was carried out using blood. This TCR was sampled from a boy between 10 and 17 years old in good health. CDR3 sequence: CASSFGALGEETQYF. The CDR3 DNA is TGTGCCAGCAGCTTCGGTGCACTGGGGGAAGAGACCCAGTACTTC. The whole variable domain, filled in from reference TRBV7-9 and TRBJ2-5, reads DTGVSQNPRHKITKRGQNVTFRCDPISEHNRLYWYRQTLGQGPEFLTYFQNEAQLEKSRLLSDRFSAERPKGSFSTLEIQRTEQGDSAMYLCASSFGALGEETQYFGPGTRLLVL.